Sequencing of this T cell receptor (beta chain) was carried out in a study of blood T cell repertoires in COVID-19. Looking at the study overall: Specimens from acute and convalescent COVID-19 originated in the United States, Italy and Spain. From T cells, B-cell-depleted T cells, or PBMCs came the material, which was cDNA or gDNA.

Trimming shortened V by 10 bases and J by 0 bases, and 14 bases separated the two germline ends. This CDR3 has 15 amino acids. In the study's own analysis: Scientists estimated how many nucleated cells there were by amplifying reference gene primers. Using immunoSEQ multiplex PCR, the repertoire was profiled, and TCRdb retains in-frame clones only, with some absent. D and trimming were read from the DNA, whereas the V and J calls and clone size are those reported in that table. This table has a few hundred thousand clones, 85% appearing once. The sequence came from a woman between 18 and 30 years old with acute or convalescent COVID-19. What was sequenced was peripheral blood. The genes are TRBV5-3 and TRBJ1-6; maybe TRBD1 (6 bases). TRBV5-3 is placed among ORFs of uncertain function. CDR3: CAGTQGSSYNSPLHF. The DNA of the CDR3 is TGTGCCGGTACACAGGGAAGCTCCTATAATTCACCCCTCCACTTT.